These T cell receptor beta chains were read from a single sample in a study of cytomegalovirus exposure and HLA in healthy donors. Generated by immunoSEQ multiplex PCR, the TCRdb table keeps only in-frame clones and is missing some. The sample includes around 200,000 clones, 85% of them seen just once. The sample taken for sequencing was PBMCs. These receptors were obtained from a woman between 45 and 65 years old in good health and CMV-seronegative. Both conserved end residues are part of each CDR3. D genes are given only for firm matches. Rows may omit the clone size; those that give it use once, few, many or a size class.

V: TRBV27; J: TRBJ2-7; D: TRBD1; size: NA; CDR3: CASSPTGTASYEQYF; DNA: TGTGCCAGCAGTCCAACCGGGACAGCTTCCTACGAGCAGTACTTC
V: TRBV7-2; J: TRBJ1-2; D: NA; size: NA; CDR3: CASSLTREVGYTF; DNA: TGTGCCAGCAGCCTCACCAGGGAGGTGGGCTACACCTTC
V: TRBV25-1; J: TRBJ2-5; D: NA; size: NA; CDR3: CASSDRRRTVQETQYF; DNA: TGTGCCAGCAGTGATCGACGCCGGACAGTCCAAGAGACCCAGTACTTC
V: TRBV11-3; J: TRBJ2-5; D: TRBD2; size: NA; CDR3: CASSKGGRQETQYF; DNA: TGTGCCAGCAGCAAGGGAGGGAGGCAAGAGACCCAGTACTTC
V: TRBV5-5; J: TRBJ1-3; D: NA; size: NA; CDR3: CASSLVLGGNTIYF; DNA: TGTGCCAGCAGCTTGGTACTAGGGGGAAACACCATATATTTT
V: TRBV5-1; J: TRBJ1-1; D: NA; size: once; CDR3: CASSLGGVNTEAFF; DNA: TGCGCCAGCAGCTTAGGGGGGGTTAACACTGAAGCTTTCTTT
V: TRBV27; J: TRBJ2-7; D: TRBD1; size: NA; CDR3: CASSLTGSTYEQYF; DNA: TGTGCCAGCAGTTTGACAGGGTCTACCTACGAGCAGTACTTC
V: TRBV11-3; J: TRBJ2-2; D: TRBD2; size: NA; CDR3: CASSPGLANTGELFF; DNA: TGTGCCAGCTCGCCGGGACTAGCGAACACCGGGGAGCTGTTTTTT
V: TRBV19; J: TRBJ2-7; D: NA; size: NA; CDR3: CASSIDVGSAGEQYF; DNA: TGTGCCAGTAGTATAGATGTGGGGAGCGCCGGCGAGCAGTACTTC
V: TRBV28; J: TRBJ2-5; D: TRBD2; size: NA; CDR3: CASSLVGRGETQYF; DNA: TGTGCCAGCAGTTTAGTGGGGAGGGGAGAGACCCAGTACTTC
V: TRBV27; J: TRBJ2-2; D: TRBD2; size: NA; CDR3: CASSSIAGAPNTGELFF; DNA: TGTGCCAGCAGTTCGATAGCGGGAGCCCCGAACACCGGGGAGCTGTTTTTT
V: TRBV5-1; J: TRBJ2-7; D: TRBD2; size: NA; CDR3: CASSLGVSGKAGEQYF; DNA: TGCGCCAGCAGCTTGGGGGTCAGCGGGAAGGCCGGAGAGCAGTACTTC
V: TRBV19; J: TRBJ2-4; D: NA; size: NA; CDR3: CASSMRNIQYF; DNA: TGTGCCAGTAGTATGCGAAACATTCAGTACTTC
V: TRBV9; J: TRBJ1-1; D: TRBD1; size: NA; CDR3: CASSPNRGSMSTEAFF; DNA: TGTGCCAGCAGCCCAAACAGGGGTTCGATGTCAACTGAAGCTTTCTTT
V: TRBV27; J: TRBJ2-1; D: TRBD2; size: NA; CDR3: CASSQLAGGRQFF; DNA: TGTGCCAGCAGTCAACTAGCGGGAGGCCGGCAGTTCTTC
V: TRBV19; J: TRBJ1-4; D: NA; size: NA; CDR3: CATQPNSGTTNEKLFF; DNA: TGTGCCACCCAACCAAATTCAGGGACAACTAATGAAAAACTGTTTTTT
V: TRBV28; J: TRBJ1-4; D: NA; size: NA; CDR3: CASSLLGVRGANEKLFF; DNA: TGTGCCAGCAGTTTGTTAGGGGTCAGGGGTGCTAATGAAAAACTGTTTTTT
V: TRBV2; J: TRBJ2-3; D: NA; size: NA; CDR3: CASSVISGADTQYF; DNA: TGTGCCAGCAGTGTTATTTCGGGGGCAGATACGCAGTATTTT
V: TRBV6-5; J: TRBJ2-3; D: NA; size: NA; CDR3: CASSYSRADTQYF; DNA: TGTGCCAGCAGTTACTCGAGAGCGGATACGCAGTATTTT
V: TRBV5-1; J: TRBJ2-2; D: NA; size: NA; CDR3: CASSRDSNTGELFF; DNA: TGCGCCAGCAGCCGGGACTCCAACACCGGGGAGCTGTTTTTT
V: TRBV28; J: TRBJ1-5; D: TRBD1; size: NA; CDR3: CASSDLGQGNQPQHF; DNA: TGTGCCAGCAGCGACCTGGGACAGGGAAATCAGCCCCAGCATTTT
V: TRBV6-1; J: TRBJ2-3; D: TRBD2; size: NA; CDR3: CASSDWPSGRAPDTQYF; DNA: TGTGCCAGCAGTGATTGGCCTAGCGGGAGGGCCCCAGATACGCAGTATTTT
V: TRBV5-6; J: TRBJ1-5; D: NA; size: few; CDR3: CASSRDRREPQHF; DNA: TGTGCCAGCAGTCGTGACAGGAGAGAGCCCCAGCATTTT
V: TRBV15; J: TRBJ1-5; D: TRBD1; size: NA; CDR3: CATSRDRGEPQHF; DNA: TGTGCCACCAGCAGGGACAGGGGAGAGCCCCAGCATTTT
V: TRBV5-1; J: TRBJ2-1; D: TRBD1; size: once; CDR3: CASSPRQGNNEQFF; DNA: TGCGCCAGCAGCCCCCGACAGGGAAACAATGAGCAGTTCTTC
V: TRBV7-9; J: TRBJ2-2; D: TRBD2; size: NA; CDR3: CASSSPSGGVTTGELFF; DNA: TGTGCCAGCAGCTCCCCCTCGGGAGGGGTAACCACCGGGGAGCTGTTTTTT
V: TRBV13; J: TRBJ1-2; D: TRBD1; size: NA; CDR3: CASSLFDRGHGYTF; DNA: TGTGCCAGCAGCTTATTCGACAGGGGCCATGGCTACACCTTC
V: TRBV5-8; J: TRBJ2-3; D: NA; size: NA; CDR3: CASSGRVRGTDTQYF; DNA: TGTGCCAGCAGCGGGCGTGTGCGGGGCACAGATACGCAGTATTTT
V: TRBV28; J: TRBJ1-5; D: NA; size: NA; CDR3: CASSLLGQGSQPQHF; DNA: TGTGCCAGCAGTTTATTGGGCCAGGGGAGTCAGCCCCAGCATTTT
V: TRBV5-4; J: TRBJ2-2; D: NA; size: NA; CDR3: CASTIGQMANTGELFF; DNA: TGTGCCAGCACCATCGGACAGATGGCGAACACCGGGGAGCTGTTTTTT
V: TRBV18; J: TRBJ2-7; D: TRBD1; size: NA; CDR3: CASSPSRQGLNEQYF; DNA: TGTGCCAGCTCACCGTCCAGACAGGGGCTAAACGAGCAGTACTTC
V: TRBV6-1; J: TRBJ2-7; D: TRBD2; size: NA; CDR3: CASRTSGRDEQYF; DNA: TGTGCCAGCAGGACTAGCGGGAGGGACGAGCAGTACTTC
V: TRBV9; J: TRBJ2-7; D: NA; size: NA; CDR3: CASSSNSLSYEQYF; DNA: TGTGCCAGCAGCTCGAACTCCCTATCTTACGAGCAGTACTTC
V: TRBV6-5; J: TRBJ2-5; D: TRBD2; size: NA; CDR3: CASTLLAGGETQYF; DNA: TGTGCCAGCACCCTGCTAGCGGGGGGGGAGACCCAGTACTTC
V: TRBV28; J: TRBJ2-4; D: NA; size: NA; CDR3: CASSAGESGKNIQYF; DNA: TGTGCCAGCAGTGCTGGGGAGAGTGGCAAAAACATTCAGTACTTC
V: TRBV7-9; J: TRBJ2-1; D: NA; size: NA; CDR3: CASSLRERKFF; DNA: TGTGCCAGCAGCTTAAGGGAGCGGAAGTTCTTC
V: TRBV28; J: TRBJ1-5; D: NA; size: NA; CDR3: CASSLFGGQNQPQHF; DNA: TGTGCCAGCAGTTTATTTGGGGGCCAGAATCAGCCCCAGCATTTT
V: TRBV10-1; J: TRBJ2-1; D: NA; size: NA; CDR3: CASSESPGNTYNEQFF; DNA: TGCGCCAGCAGTGAGTCTCCGGGAAATACCTACAATGAGCAGTTCTTC
V: TRBV25-1; J: TRBJ1-3; D: TRBD1; size: once; CDR3: CASSETGGGNTIYF; DNA: TGTGCCAGCAGTGAAACAGGGGGTGGAAACACCATATATTTT
V: TRBV7-7; J: TRBJ2-2; D: TRBD2; size: NA; CDR3: CASSRTSVNTGELFF; DNA: TGTGCCAGCAGCCGGACTAGCGTGAACACCGGGGAGCTGTTTTTT